Shown below are 7 T cell receptor beta chains from a single sample sequenced in a study of CD8+CD57+ T cells in acquired aplastic anemia. Genomic DNA constituted the template upon which TCR beta VDJ and CDR3 profiling was performed. Each CDR3 protein is one row after TCRdb ran MiXCR on the reads. Of tens of thousands of distinct CDR3 sequences detected, approximately 46% appear once; the ten largest clones hold about 66%. The sequencing sample was made of sorted CD4+, CD8+, or CD8+CD57+ T cells (not recorded which) from PBMCs. The receptors come from a human donor in good health, serving as a control.

A few counts support this clonotype. The rearrangement links TRBV19 to TRBJ1-6, with no clear D. Trimming left V 10 bases short and J 0 bases short, with 10 bases between. The CDR3 consists of 14 residues. The germline gives CDR1 LNHDA, CDR2 SQIVND (reference sequence). CDR3 DNA sequence: TGTGCCACCGCCGGGCACTCCTATAATTCACCCCTCCACTTT. It specifies CATAGHSYNSPLHF.

The table lists this clonotype with many counts. The chain has TRBV2 and TRBJ2-1, with 16 bases aligning to TRBD2. CDR1 SNHLY and CDR2 FYNNEI come from the germline V gene. J gave up 9 bases and V 6 bases, and 5 bases lay outside the gene matches. The CDR3 is 15 residues long. This CDR3 reads CASRGLAGGLTEQFF. The CDR3 coding sequence is TGTGCCAGCAGGGGACTAGCGGGGGGGCTAACTGAGCAGTTCTTC.

This clonotype was seen repeatedly, ten times or more. The V and J genes are TRBV7-9 and TRBJ2-7; D is perhaps TRBD2 (6 bases). CDR1 SEHNR and CDR2 FQNEAQ come from the germline V gene (reference sequence). V dropped 5 bases and J dropped 3 bases, with 11 bases sitting between them. CDR3 length: 13 amino acids. The CDR3 DNA sequence: TGTGCCAGCAGCCCTGGGGGGTTCTACGAGCAGTACTTC. This codes for CASSPGGFYEQYF.

This sequence joins TRBV7-2 and TRBJ1-5; D is undetermined. The ends were cut back, 3 bases at V and 5 bases at J, with 5 bases in the middle. The germline V gene encodes CDR1 SGHTA and CDR2 FQGNSA. This CDR3 spans 12 amino acids. DNA of the CDR3: TGTGCCAGCAGCTTCGCCTATCAGCCCCAGCATTTT. This translates into CASSFAYQPQHF. Based on the CDR3 plus reference TRBV7-2 and TRBJ1-5, the full variable domain is GAGVSQSPSNKVTEKGKDVELRCDPISGHTALYWYRQSLGQGLEFLIYFQGNSAPDKSGLPSDRFSAERTGGSVSTLTIQRTQQEDSAVYLCASSFAYQPQHFGDGTRLSIL.

V and J are TRBV7-6 and TRBJ2-7; 7 bases map to TRBD1. CDR1 SGHVS and CDR2 FNYEAQ come from the germline V gene. The CDR3 contains 14 residues. The J segment lost 6 bases and the V segment lost 1 base, leaving 6 bases of the junction unmatched. CDR3: CASSLEQGFSEQYF. In DNA form, the CDR3 reads TGTGCCAGCAGCTTAGAACAGGGGTTCAGCGAGCAGTACTTC.

Many counts were recorded for this clonotype. This rearrangement joins TRBV25-1 to TRBJ1-2; D may be TRBD1 (5 bases). The CDR3 sequence is 13 residues long. In germline, CDR1 is MGHDK, CDR2 SYGVNS. Trimming removed 6 bases at V and 7 bases at J, with 15 bases between. CDR3 nucleotides: TGTGCCAGCAGCCCGGGGGAGGTATCTGGCTACACCTTC. Protein sequence: CASSPGEVSGYTF.

At least ten counts were recorded for this clonotype. V and J are TRBV10-2 and TRBJ2-3; the D is unclear. The CDR3 covers 13 residues. CDR1 is WSHSY, CDR2 SAAADI, per germline. Trimming shortened V by 11 bases and J by 4 bases, and 16 bases separated the two germline ends. The DNA for the CDR3 is TGCGCCGGGTCCTATGATCAGGCAGATACGCAGTATTTT. As protein: CAGSYDQADTQYF.